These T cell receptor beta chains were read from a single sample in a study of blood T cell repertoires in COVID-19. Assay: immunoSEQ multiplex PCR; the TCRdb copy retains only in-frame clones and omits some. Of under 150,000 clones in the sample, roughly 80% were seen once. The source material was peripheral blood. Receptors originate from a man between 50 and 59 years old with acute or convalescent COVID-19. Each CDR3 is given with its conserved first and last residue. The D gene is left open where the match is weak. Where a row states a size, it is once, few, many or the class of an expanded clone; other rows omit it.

CSVERQLNTEAFF | TGCAGCGTTGAAAGACAACTGAACACTGAAGCTTTCTTT | TRBJ1-1 | . | TRBV29-1 | .
CASSEHREGQPQHF | TGTGCCAGCAGTGAACACAGGGAGGGTCAGCCCCAGCATTTT | TRBJ1-5 | . | TRBV2 | .
CASSQDLAGYDEQFF | TGCGCCAGCAGCCAAGATCTAGCGGGGTACGATGAGCAGTTCTTC | TRBJ2-1 | TRBD2 | TRBV4-1 | .
CSVVGQGISKGYTF | TGCAGCGTAGTCGGACAGGGCATTTCTAAGGGCTACACCTTC | TRBJ1-2 | TRBD1 | TRBV29-1 | .
CASSLDRGTTLNYGYTF | TGCGCCAGCAGCCTGGACAGGGGAACCACACTTAACTATGGCTACACCTTC | TRBJ1-2 | TRBD1 | TRBV5-1 | once
CASSQAGYSHGYTF | TGTGCCAGCAGCCAAGCAGGGTATTCTCATGGCTACACCTTC | TRBJ1-2 | . | TRBV3-1/TRBV3-2 | .
CASSTGLGSTDTQYF | TGTGCCAGTAGTACTGGACTGGGAAGCACAGATACGCAGTATTTT | TRBJ2-3 | . | TRBV19 | .
CASSPSLAAYNEQFF | TGTGCCAGCAGCCCGTCCCTAGCGGCCTACAATGAGCAGTTCTTC | TRBJ2-1 | TRBD2 | TRBV9 | .
CASSQGAGGTSGYTF | TGCGCCAGCAGCCAAGGGGCAGGGGGGACAAGTGGCTACACCTTC | TRBJ1-2 | TRBD1 | TRBV4-1 | .
CASSYKRSSGNTIYF | TGTGCCAGCAGTTACAAGCGAAGCTCTGGAAACACCATATATTTT | TRBJ1-3 | . | TRBV6-5 | .
CASSVQGARGSPLHF | TGTGCCAGCAGTGTACAGGGGGCGCGAGGTTCACCCCTCCACTTT | TRBJ1-6 | TRBD1 | TRBV27 | .
CASSTGTGGIAFF | TGTGCCAGCAGCACCGGGACAGGGGGGATTGCTTTCTTT | TRBJ1-1 | TRBD1 | TRBV7-3 | .
CASSQEGGNYGYTF | TGTGCCAGCAGCCAAGAGGGGGGTAACTATGGCTACACCTTC | TRBJ1-2 | . | TRBV4-2 | .
CASSGQGSGNYGYTF | TGTGCCAGTAGCGGACAGGGAAGTGGTAACTATGGCTACACCTTC | TRBJ1-2 | TRBD1 | TRBV19 | .
CASSPRGTVNTEAFF | TGTGCCAGCAGCCCCCGCGGGACAGTGAACACTGAAGCTTTCTTT | TRBJ1-1 | TRBD1 | TRBV7-3 | .
CASAGNTEAFF | TGTGCCAGCGCGGGGAACACTGAAGCTTTCTTT | TRBJ1-1 | . | TRBV2 | once
CSASPVQRANYGYTF | TGCAGTGCTAGTCCGGTGCAGCGAGCTAACTATGGCTACACCTTC | TRBJ1-2 | . | TRBV20-1 | .
CASSSGQGAWGLFF | TGTGCCAGCAGTTCGGGACAGGGGGCATGGGGACTGTTTTTT | TRBJ1-4 | TRBD1 | TRBV28 | .
CASSSRQSSQRNTIYF | TGTGCCAGCAGCTCCCGACAGTCCTCTCAGAGAAACACCATATATTTT | TRBJ1-3 | . | TRBV7-9 | .
CASILYRGSTEAFF | TGTGCCAGCATACTTTACAGGGGATCCACTGAAGCTTTCTTT | TRBJ1-1 | TRBD1 | TRBV6-6 | .
CASPPSGQGTNTEAFF | TGTGCCAGCCCACCTTCGGGACAGGGGACGAACACTGAAGCTTTCTTT | TRBJ1-1 | TRBD1 | TRBV28 | few
CASSSHDRTSYRRSGYTF | TGTGCCAGCAGCTCGCACGACAGGACTTCCTACCGGAGATCTGGCTACACCTTC | TRBJ1-2 | . | TRBV7-8 | .
CASMIQTSGGVKTYNEQFF | TGCGCCAGCATGATCCAGACTAGCGGGGGTGTTAAGACCTACAATGAGCAGTTCTTC | TRBJ2-1 | TRBD2 | TRBV23-1 | .
CASSLMSYGYTF | TGTGCCAGCAGTTTAATGTCGTATGGCTACACCTTC | TRBJ1-2 | . | TRBV28 | .
CASSGTGLGQPQHF | TGTGCCAGCTCCGGGACAGGGCTGGGTCAGCCCCAGCATTTT | TRBJ1-5 | TRBD1 | TRBV18 | once
CASSPRSSAGGLVDTQYF | TGTGCCAGCTCACCACGCTCCTCAGCGGGGGGGCTGGTAGATACGCAGTATTTT | TRBJ2-3 | TRBD2 | TRBV18 | .
CASSKTGTSNQPQHF | TGTGCCAGCAGTAAAACAGGGACGAGCAATCAGCCCCAGCATTTT | TRBJ1-5 | . | TRBV6-6 | few
CASSPTPRASGNYGYTF | TGTGCCAGCAGTCCCACCCCTCGGGCGAGCGGTAACTATGGCTACACCTTC | TRBJ1-2 | . | TRBV6-6 | .
CASRPTRTGNRGYTF | TGTGCCAGCAGGCCGACCCGGACAGGGAACAGGGGCTACACCTTC | TRBJ1-2 | TRBD1 | TRBV6-5 | .
CASSPRTGHGYTF | TGTGCCAGCAGTCCGCGGACAGGGCATGGCTACACCTTC | TRBJ1-2 | TRBD1 | TRBV28 | .
CASSFGTGLNSPLHF | TGTGCCAGCAGCTTCGGGACAGGGCTAAATTCACCCCTCCACTTT | TRBJ1-6 | TRBD1 | TRBV11-2 | .
CASSDAGTNYGYTF | TGTGCCAGCAGTGATGCAGGGACAAACTATGGCTACACCTTC | TRBJ1-2 | . | TRBV6-1 | .
CANKDRLDGMNTEAFF | TGTGCCAACAAAGACAGGCTTGATGGGATGAACACTGAAGCTTTCTTT | TRBJ1-1 | . | TRBV19 | .
CASSLSLVGGGTEAFF | TGTGCCAGCAGTTTATCCCTGGTGGGGGGTGGCACTGAAGCTTTCTTT | TRBJ1-1 | . | TRBV28 | .
CASSPGTFPNTEAFF | TGTGCCAGCAGTCCCGGGACATTTCCGAACACTGAAGCTTTCTTT | TRBJ1-1 | . | TRBV27 | .
CATGIRDSGANVLTF | TGCGCCACCGGTATTAGAGACTCTGGGGCCAACGTCCTGACTTTC | TRBJ2-6 | . | TRBV5-1 | .
CSVEDRGYEQYF | TGCAGCGTTGAGGACAGGGGCTACGAGCAGTACTTC | TRBJ2-7 | TRBD1 | TRBV29-1 | .
CASSLSSGNYGYTF | TGTGCCAGCAGTTTATCGTCCGGGAACTATGGCTACACCTTC | TRBJ1-2 | . | TRBV27 | .
CASLGAGSTDTQYF | TGTGCCAGCCTGGGGGCAGGGAGCACAGATACGCAGTATTTT | TRBJ2-3 | . | TRBV28 | .
CASSPGQEGYGYTF | TGCGCCAGCAGCCCGGGACAGGAAGGCTATGGCTACACCTTC | TRBJ1-2 | TRBD1 | TRBV5-1 | .
CASSIPWNRNTEAFF | TGTGCCAGTAGTATCCCTTGGAACAGGAACACTGAAGCTTTCTTT | TRBJ1-1 | . | TRBV19 | .
CASSQAGRGAAFF | TGTGCCAGCAGCCAAGCCGGTCGCGGTGCAGCTTTCTTT | TRBJ1-1 | . | TRBV3-1/TRBV3-2 | .
CASSQDLGQNGYTF | TGTGCCAGCAGCCAAGATCTCGGACAGAATGGCTACACCTTC | TRBJ1-2 | . | TRBV4-2 | .
CASSLVASGGKDTQYF | TGCGCCAGCAGCTTGGTGGCTAGCGGGGGGAAAGATACGCAGTATTTT | TRBJ2-3 | TRBD2 | TRBV5-1 | .
CASSLTRAQGWETQYF | TGTGCCAGCAGCTTGACCCGGGCCCAGGGATGGGAGACCCAGTACTTC | TRBJ2-5 | . | TRBV7-2 | .
CASSQDTGRDTIYF | TGTGCCAGCAGCCAAGATACAGGGAGAGACACCATATATTTT | TRBJ1-3 | . | TRBV14 | .